This T cell receptor (beta chain) was captured by sequencing in a study of T cell responses to AZD1222 COVID-19 vaccine. The data were produced by immunoSEQ multiplex PCR, yet TCRdb's version contains in-frame clones alone and is incomplete. This table holds about 130,000 clones, almost 85% found once. This TCR was sampled from an adult who received the MenACWY meningococcal vaccine as a control. Sequences were derived from peripheral blood, sampled 28 days after the second dose of the MenACWY control vaccine.

CDR3 nucleotide sequence: TGTGCCAGCAGCTTCACAGGAACTGAAGCTTTCTTT. Translation gives CASSFTGTEAFF. The chain recombines TRBV11-3 with TRBJ1-1; possible D gene TRBD1, 5 bases. V lost 3 bases, J lost 5 bases, and 7 bases lay in between. The CDR3 has 12 amino acids. CDR1 is SGHNT and CDR2 is YENEEA in the germline V gene.